This T cell receptor (beta chain) was recovered during a study of blood T cell repertoires in COVID-19. Looking at the study overall: Samples came from the United States, Italy and Spain, spanning acute and convalescent COVID-19. T cells, B-cell-depleted T cells, or PBMCs supplied cDNA or gDNA.

Per the original data handling: By means of reference gene primer amplification, nucleated cell counts were estimated. Using immunoSEQ multiplex PCR, the repertoire was profiled, and TCRdb retains in-frame clones only, with some absent. For V, J and clone size, that table is used; D and trimming come from the DNA. This sample carries roughly 17,000 clones, 75% to 90% of them seen once, and the ten largest clones take about 3.2%. The CDR3 sequence is 16 residues long. This clone was seen only a few times. The TCR was taken from a human donor in a cohort sampled during active COVID-19. The gene calls are TRBV21-1 and TRBJ2-1; the D call of TRBD2 is as the table states it, not checked on the DNA. TRBV21-1 is noted as a pseudogene. The source material was peripheral blood. The DNA for the CDR3 is TGTGCCAGCAGCAAAACGCGGAGGGACTCCTACAATGAGCAGTTCTTC. Encoded protein: CASSKTRRDSYNEQFF.